This T cell receptor (beta chain) appears in the sequencing data of a study of cytomegalovirus exposure and HLA in healthy donors. Study-wide results and caveats: The classifier was said to identify cytomegalovirus status with high specificity and sensitivity.

Only one count was recorded for this clone. What it binds is not known. Primers: 60 Vbeta forward and 13 Jbeta reverse. Sequencing used immunoSEQ multiplex PCR; TCRdb keeps in-frame clones, though not all of them. The sample holds fewer than 130,000 clones, around 80% seen once. The receptor comes from a man aged 30 to 45 in good health and CMV-seropositive. Sequenced material: PBMCs.

In nucleotides, the CDR3 is TGTGCCAGTAGTAGATCCACAGGGCTCCTATACGAGCAGTACTTC. Residues: CASSRSTGLLYEQYF. The chain is built from TRBV19 and TRBJ2-7, with D maybe TRBD1 (6 bases). Per the germline V gene, CDR1 is LNHDA and CDR2 is SQIVND (reference sequence). The V and J ends lost 4 bases and 4 bases respectively, with 17 bases between them. The CDR3 extends over 15 amino acids.